The clone carrying this T cell receptor (beta chain) was observed a few times. Its specificity is unknown. The entry originates in a study of cytomegalovirus exposure and HLA in healthy donors. Study-level findings and limits: Later on, an analysis found that several of the most significant clusters appeared to be linked to common viral pathogens, which included parvovirus B19.

The CDR3 loop spans 14 amino acids. Trimming took 6 bases from V and 10 from J; bases not matched to a gene: 8. The V gene's germline CDR1 is MNHEY and CDR2 SVGAGI. Primers for the PCR totalled 60 Vbeta and 13 Jbeta. TCRdb's copy holds only in-frame clones and misses some; the assay was immunoSEQ multiplex PCR. The sample carries 150,000 to 200,000 clones, about 84% recorded once. The rearrangement joins TRBV6-5 to TRBJ1-6; 8 bases align to TRBD1. This TCR derives from a woman aged 25 to 39 in good health and CMV-seropositive. The source material was PBMCs. CDR3 loop: CASSPTGEGSPLHF. For the CDR3, the DNA is TGTGCCAGCAGCCCGACAGGGGAAGGATCACCCCTCCACTTT.